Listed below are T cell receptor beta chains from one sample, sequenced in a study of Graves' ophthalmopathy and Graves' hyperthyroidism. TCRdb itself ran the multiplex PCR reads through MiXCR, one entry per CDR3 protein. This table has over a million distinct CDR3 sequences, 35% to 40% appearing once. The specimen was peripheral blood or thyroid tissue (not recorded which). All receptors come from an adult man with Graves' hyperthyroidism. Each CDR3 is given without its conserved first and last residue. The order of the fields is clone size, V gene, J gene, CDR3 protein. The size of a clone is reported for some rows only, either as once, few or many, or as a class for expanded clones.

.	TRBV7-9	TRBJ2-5	ASSLGGHTQETQY
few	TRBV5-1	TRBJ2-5	ASMGQETQY
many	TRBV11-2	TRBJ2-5	ASSLAKTQY
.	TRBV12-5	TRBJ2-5	ASRGPGGPLETQY
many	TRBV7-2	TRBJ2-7	ASSSGGSSSYEQY
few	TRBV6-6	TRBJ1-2	ASSYRRGANYGYT
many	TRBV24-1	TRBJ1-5	ATSDGLSQH
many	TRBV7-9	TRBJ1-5	ASSLGSENQPQH
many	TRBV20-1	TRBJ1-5	SASEGVNNQPQH
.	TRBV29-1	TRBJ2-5	SGGPQKTQY
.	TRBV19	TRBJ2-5	ASSDTGTAQETQY
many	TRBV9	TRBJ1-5	ASSRDGTDQPQH
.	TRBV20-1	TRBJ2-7	SASGSIYEQY
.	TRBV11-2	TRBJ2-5	ASSPSWTQY
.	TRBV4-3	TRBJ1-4	ASSQTPEKLF
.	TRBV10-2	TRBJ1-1	ASSGREGDTEAF
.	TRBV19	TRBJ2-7	ASSSQGALIYEQY
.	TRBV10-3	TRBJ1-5	ATSPGQGTGQPQH